These 9 T cell receptor beta chains were all obtained from the same sample, sequenced in a study of blood T cell repertoires in COVID-19. This table comes from immunoSEQ multiplex PCR, and its TCRdb copy is limited to in-frame clones, with some not included. The sample lists 90,000 to 130,000 clones, over 80% occurring once. Material: peripheral blood. The receptors were sampled from a woman in her 70s with acute or convalescent COVID-19.

Remarks on this clone: Distinct nucleotide sequences in the sample also encode this CDR3. The chain links TRBV29-1 to TRBJ2-3; D might be TRBD1 (6 bases). V was clipped by 4 bases and J by 3 bases, with 8 bases between them. In germline, CDR1 is SQVTM, CDR2 ANQGSEA. This CDR3 contains 12 residues. The CDR3 loop is CSVGQGTDTQYF. Written as DNA, the CDR3 is TGCAGCGTTGGGCAGGGGACAGATACGCAGTATTTT.

The rearrangement joins TRBV19 to TRBJ2-7; D not certain. Germline V gives CDR1 LNHDA, CDR2 SQIVND (reference sequence). CDR3 length: 12 residues. Trimming removed 1 base from V and 6 bases from J, with 7 bases in between. The CDR3 here is CASSIAESEQYF. The DNA for the CDR3 is TGTGCCAGTAGTATAGCTGAGTCCGAGCAGTACTTC.

V is TRBV7-3 and J is TRBJ2-1; TRBD2 might be the D (5 bases). Germline CDR1 and CDR2: SGHTA and FQGTGA. The CDR3 totals 14 residues. Trimming shortened V by 4 bases and J by 8 bases, and 15 bases separated the two germline ends. Here the CDR3 reads CASSSTPGNHEQFF. The CDR3 nucleotides are TGTGCCAGCAGCTCGACCCCGGGGAACCATGAGCAGTTCTTC.

The rearrangement uses TRBV5-6 and TRBJ1-5, with 8 bases lining up with TRBD1. This CDR3 contains 17 residues. V was clipped by 4 bases and J by 0 bases; unmatched bases: 9. Looked up from germline, CDR1 is SGHDT and CDR2 is YYEEEE. DNA for the CDR3: TGTGCCAGCAGCGGGACAGGTTTCCCTTATAGCAATCAGCCCCAGCATTTT. Protein product: CASSGTGFPYSNQPQHF.

This clone turned up a few times. This chain joins TRBV5-4 and TRBJ1-6; 10 bases map to TRBD1. Looked up from germline, CDR1 is SGHNT and CDR2 is YYREEE (reference sequence). The CDR3 has 16 amino acids. Trimming took 4 bases from V and 7 from J; bases not matched to a gene: 8. CDR3 in DNA: TGTGCCAGCAGCCGGGACAGGGGAAGGGAAAATTCACCCCTCCACTTT. As protein: CASSRDRGRENSPLHF.

The chain employs TRBV19 and TRBJ1-1; 8 nucleotides align to TRBD1. J gave up 1 base and V 5 bases, and 6 bases lay outside the gene matches. CDR3 length: 15 residues. CDR1 is LNHDA, CDR2 SQIVND, per germline (reference sequence). CDR3 amino acids: CASSRPGQENTEAFF. CDR3 coding DNA: TGTGCCAGTAGTCGTCCGGGACAGGAGAACACTGAAGCTTTCTTT.

The chain employs TRBV28 and TRBJ2-5, with D perhaps matching TRBD2 (6 bases). Deletions cut 5 bases from V and 4 bases from J, with 20 bases between. The CDR3 contains 16 residues. CDR1 MDHEN and CDR2 SYDVKM come from the germline V gene. The CDR3 region is CASSHRGGALGETQYF. CDR3 in DNA: TGTGCCAGCAGTCATCGAGGCGGGGCCTTGGGAGAGACCCAGTACTTC.

This sequence joins TRBV7-9 and TRBJ2-3; 11 positions match TRBD2. Per the germline V gene, CDR1 is SEHNR and CDR2 is FQNEAQ (reference sequence). V shed 2 bases, J shed 2 bases, and the junction held 3 bases outside the gene matches. The CDR3 loop spans 16 amino acids. CDR3 protein: CASSLLAGGPTDTQYF. For the CDR3, the DNA is TGTGCCAGCAGCTTACTAGCGGGGGGACCCACAGATACGCAGTATTTT. Full variable domain (missing parts from reference TRBV7-9 and TRBJ2-3): DTGVSQNPRHKITKRGQNVTFRCDPISEHNRLYWYRQTLGQGPEFLTYFQNEAQLEKSRLLSDRFSAERPKGSFSTLEIQRTEQGDSAMYLCASSLLAGGPTDTQYFGPGTRLTVL.

The genes are TRBV5-1 and TRBJ2-1; 10 bases are shared with TRBD2. The CDR3 has 18 residues. Trimming cost V 0 bases and J 1 base; bases outside gene matches: 7. Germline CDR1 SGHRS, CDR2 YFSETQ. This chain's CDR3 is CASSLGSGGPRSYNEQFF. DNA of the CDR3: TGCGCCAGCAGCTTGGGTAGCGGGGGGCCAAGATCCTACAATGAGCAGTTCTTC.